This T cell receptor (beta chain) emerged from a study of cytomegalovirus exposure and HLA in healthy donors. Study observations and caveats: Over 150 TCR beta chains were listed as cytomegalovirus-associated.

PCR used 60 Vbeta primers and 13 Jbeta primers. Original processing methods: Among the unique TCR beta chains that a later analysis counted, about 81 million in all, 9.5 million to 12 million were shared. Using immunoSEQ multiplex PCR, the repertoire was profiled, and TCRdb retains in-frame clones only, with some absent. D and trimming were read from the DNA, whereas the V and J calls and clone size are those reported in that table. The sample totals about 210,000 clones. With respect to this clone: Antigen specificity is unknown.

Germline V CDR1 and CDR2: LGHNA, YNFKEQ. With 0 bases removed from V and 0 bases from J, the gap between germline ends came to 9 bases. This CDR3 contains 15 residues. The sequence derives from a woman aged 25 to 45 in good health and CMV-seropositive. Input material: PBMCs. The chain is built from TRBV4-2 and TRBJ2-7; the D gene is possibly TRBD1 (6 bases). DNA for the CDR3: TGTGCCAGCAGCCAAGACAGGGGAGCCTCCTACGAGCAGTACTTC. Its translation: CASSQDRGASYEQYF.